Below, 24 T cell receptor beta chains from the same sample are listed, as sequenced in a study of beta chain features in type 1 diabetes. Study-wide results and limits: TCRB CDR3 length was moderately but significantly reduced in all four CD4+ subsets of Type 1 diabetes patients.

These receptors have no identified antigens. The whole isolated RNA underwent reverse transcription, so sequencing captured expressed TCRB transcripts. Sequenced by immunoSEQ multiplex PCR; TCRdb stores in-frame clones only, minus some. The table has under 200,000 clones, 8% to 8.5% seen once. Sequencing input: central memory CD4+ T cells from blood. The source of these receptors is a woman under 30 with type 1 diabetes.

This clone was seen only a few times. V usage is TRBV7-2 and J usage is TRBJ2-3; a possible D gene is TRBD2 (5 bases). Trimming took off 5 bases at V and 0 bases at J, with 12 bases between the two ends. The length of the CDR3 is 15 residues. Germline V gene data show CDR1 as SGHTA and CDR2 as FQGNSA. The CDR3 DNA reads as TGTGCCAGCAGCCGAGGGAGCCCAAGCACAGATACGCAGTATTTT. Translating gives CASSRGSPSTDTQYF.

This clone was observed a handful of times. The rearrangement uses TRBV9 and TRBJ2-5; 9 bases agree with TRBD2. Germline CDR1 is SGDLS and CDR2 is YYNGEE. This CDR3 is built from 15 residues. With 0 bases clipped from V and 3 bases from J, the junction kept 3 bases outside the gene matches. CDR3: CASSVGASGEETQYF. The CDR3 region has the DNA TGTGCCAGCAGCGTAGGGGCTAGCGGGGAAGAGACCCAGTACTTC.

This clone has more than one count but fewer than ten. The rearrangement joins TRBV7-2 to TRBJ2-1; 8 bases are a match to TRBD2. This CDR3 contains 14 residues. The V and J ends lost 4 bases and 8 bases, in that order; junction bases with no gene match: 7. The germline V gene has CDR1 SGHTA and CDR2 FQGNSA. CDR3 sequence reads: CASSYSRGAYEQFF. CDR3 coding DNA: TGTGCCAGCAGCTACTCGCGGGGGGCGTATGAGCAGTTCTTC.

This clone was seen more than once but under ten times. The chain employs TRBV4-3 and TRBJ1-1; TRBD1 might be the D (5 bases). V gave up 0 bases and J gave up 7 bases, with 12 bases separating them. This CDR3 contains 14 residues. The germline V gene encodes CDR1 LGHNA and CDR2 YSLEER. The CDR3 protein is CASSQELAGDEAFF. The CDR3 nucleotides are TGCGCCAGCAGCCAAGAGCTAGCGGGGGATGAAGCTTTCTTT.

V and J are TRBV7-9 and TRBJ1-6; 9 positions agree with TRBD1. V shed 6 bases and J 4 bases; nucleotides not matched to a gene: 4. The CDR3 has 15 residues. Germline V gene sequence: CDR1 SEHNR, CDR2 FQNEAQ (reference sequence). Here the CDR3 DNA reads TGTGCCAGCAGTTCCGGGACAGGGTATAATTCACCCCTCCACTTT. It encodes CASSSGTGYNSPLHF. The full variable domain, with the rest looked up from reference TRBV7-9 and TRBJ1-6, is DTGVSQNPRHKITKRGQNVTFRCDPISEHNRLYWYRQTLGQGPEFLTYFQNEAQLEKSRLLSDRFSAERPKGSFSTLEIQRTEQGDSAMYLCASSSGTGYNSPLHFGNGTRLTVT.

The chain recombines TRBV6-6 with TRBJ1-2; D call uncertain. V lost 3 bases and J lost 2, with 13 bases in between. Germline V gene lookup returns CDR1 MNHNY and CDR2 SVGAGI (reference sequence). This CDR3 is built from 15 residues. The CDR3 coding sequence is TGTGCCAGCAGTTATTTGGAGGAGACGAACTATGGCTACACCTTC. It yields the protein CASSYLEETNYGYTF.

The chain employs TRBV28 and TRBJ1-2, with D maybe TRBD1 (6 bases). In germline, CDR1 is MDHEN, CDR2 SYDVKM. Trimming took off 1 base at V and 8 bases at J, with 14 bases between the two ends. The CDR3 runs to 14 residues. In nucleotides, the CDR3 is TGTGCCAGCAGTTTATACACAGGGATAGGCGGCTACACCTTC. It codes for CASSLYTGIGGYTF.

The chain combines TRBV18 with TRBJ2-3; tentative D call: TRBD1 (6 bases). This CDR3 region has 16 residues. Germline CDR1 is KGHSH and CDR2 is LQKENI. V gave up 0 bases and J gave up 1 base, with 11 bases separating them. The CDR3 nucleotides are TGTGCCAGCTCACCACCTATGGGGGCGGGCACAGATACGCAGTATTTT. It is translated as CASSPPMGAGTDTQYF.

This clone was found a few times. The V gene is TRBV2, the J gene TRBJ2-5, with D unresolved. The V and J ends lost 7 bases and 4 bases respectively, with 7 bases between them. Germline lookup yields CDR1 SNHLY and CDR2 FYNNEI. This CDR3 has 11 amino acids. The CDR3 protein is CASNRGETQYF. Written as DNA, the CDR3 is TGTGCCAGCAATCGAGGAGAGACCCAGTACTTC.

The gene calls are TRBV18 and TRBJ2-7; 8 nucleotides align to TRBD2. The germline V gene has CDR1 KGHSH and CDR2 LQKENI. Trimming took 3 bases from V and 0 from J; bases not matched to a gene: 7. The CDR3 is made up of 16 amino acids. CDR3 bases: TGTGCCAGCTCACCCCGGGGGGGACTCCGCTCCTACGAGCAGTACTTC. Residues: CASSPRGGLRSYEQYF.

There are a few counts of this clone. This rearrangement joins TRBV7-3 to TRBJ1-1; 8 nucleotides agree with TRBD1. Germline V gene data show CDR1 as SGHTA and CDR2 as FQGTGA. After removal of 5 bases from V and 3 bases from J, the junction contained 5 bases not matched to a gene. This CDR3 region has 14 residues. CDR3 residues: CASSRTGLDTEAFF. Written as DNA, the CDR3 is TGTGCCAGCAGCCGGACAGGGTTAGACACTGAAGCTTTCTTT.

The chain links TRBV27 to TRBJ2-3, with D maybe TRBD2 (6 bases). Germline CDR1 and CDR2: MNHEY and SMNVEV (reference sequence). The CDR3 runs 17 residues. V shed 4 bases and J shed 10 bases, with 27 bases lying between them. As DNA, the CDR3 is TGTGCCAGCAGTTCCCGGCAGGGACTCCCGCCTTTTGGAGCGCAGTATTTT. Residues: CASSSRQGLPPFGAQYF.

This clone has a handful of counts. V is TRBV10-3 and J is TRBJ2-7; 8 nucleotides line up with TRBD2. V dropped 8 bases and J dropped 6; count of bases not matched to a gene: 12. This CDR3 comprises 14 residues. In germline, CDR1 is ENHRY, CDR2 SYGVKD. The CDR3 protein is CAIGVSGAATEQYF. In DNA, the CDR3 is TGTGCCATCGGGGTTAGCGGGGCCGCTACCGAGCAGTACTTC.

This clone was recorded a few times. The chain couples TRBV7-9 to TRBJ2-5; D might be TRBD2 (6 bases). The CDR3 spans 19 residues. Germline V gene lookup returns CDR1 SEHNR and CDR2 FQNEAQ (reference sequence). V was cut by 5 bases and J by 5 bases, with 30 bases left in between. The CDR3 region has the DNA TGTGCCAGCAGCCTCTCCAGAGGCGGGGCAGGGCGCACAAGGGAGACCCAGTACTTC. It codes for CASSLSRGGAGRTRETQYF.

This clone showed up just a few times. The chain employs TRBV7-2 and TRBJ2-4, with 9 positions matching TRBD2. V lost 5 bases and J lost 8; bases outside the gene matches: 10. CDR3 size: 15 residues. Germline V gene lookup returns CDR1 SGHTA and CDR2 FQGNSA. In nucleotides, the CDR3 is TGTGCCAGCAGCCCGGGCGGGGGGGCCATTTACATTCAGTACTTC. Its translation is CASSPGGGAIYIQYF. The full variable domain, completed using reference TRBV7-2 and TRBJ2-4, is GAGVSQSPSNKVTEKGKDVELRCDPISGHTALYWYRQSLGQGLEFLIYFQGNSAPDKSGLPSDRFSAERTGGSVSTLTIQRTQQEDSAVYLCASSPGGGAIYIQYFGAGTRLSVL.

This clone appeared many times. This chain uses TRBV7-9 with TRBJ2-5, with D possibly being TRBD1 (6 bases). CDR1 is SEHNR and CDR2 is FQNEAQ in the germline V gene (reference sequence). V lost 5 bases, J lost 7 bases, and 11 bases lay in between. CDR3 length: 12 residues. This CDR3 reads CASSQGTGTQYF. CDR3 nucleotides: TGTGCCAGCAGCCAGGGGACGGGGACCCAGTACTTC.

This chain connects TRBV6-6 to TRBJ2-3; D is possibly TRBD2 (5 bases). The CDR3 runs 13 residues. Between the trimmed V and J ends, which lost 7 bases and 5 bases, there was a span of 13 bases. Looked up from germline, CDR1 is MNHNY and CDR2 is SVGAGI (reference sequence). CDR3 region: CASTEGGRDTQYF. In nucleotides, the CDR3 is TGTGCCAGCACAGAGGGCGGGCGAGATACGCAGTATTTT.

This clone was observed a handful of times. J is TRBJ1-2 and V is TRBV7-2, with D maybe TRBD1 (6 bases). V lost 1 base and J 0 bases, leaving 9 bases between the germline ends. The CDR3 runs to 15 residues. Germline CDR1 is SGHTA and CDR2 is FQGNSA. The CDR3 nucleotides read TGTGCCAGCAGCTTAGTGGACAGTACTAACTATGGCTACACCTTC. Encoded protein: CASSLVDSTNYGYTF. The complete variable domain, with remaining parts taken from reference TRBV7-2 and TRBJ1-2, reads GAGVSQSPSNKVTEKGKDVELRCDPISGHTALYWYRQSLGQGLEFLIYFQGNSAPDKSGLPSDRFSAERTGGSVSTLTIQRTQQEDSAVYLCASSLVDSTNYGYTFGSGTRLTVV.

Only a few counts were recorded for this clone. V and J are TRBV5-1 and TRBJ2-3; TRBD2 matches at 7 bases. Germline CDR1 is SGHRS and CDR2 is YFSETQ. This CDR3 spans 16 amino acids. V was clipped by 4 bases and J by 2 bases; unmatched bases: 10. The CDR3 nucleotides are TGCGCCAGCAGCCTCCGGGTTGCGGGGGACACAGATACGCAGTATTTT. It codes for CASSLRVAGDTDTQYF.

The chain's CDR3 is CASSLERAEAFF. The CDR3 DNA reads as TGTGCCAGCAGTCTTGAACGGGCTGAAGCTTTCTTT. The rearrangement uses TRBV2 and TRBJ1-1; D remains unclear. The germline CDR1 and CDR2 sequences are SNHLY and FYNNEI. The CDR3 totals 12 residues. Trimming removed 5 bases at V and 6 bases at J, with 10 bases between. The variable domain in full, completed from reference TRBV2 and TRBJ1-1, reads EPEVTQTPSHQVTQMGQEVILRCVPISNHLYFYWYRQILGQKVEFLVSFYNNEISEKSEIFDDQFSVERPDGSNFTLKIRSTKLEDSAMYFCASSLERAEAFFGQGTRLTVV.

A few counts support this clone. The DNA for the CDR3 is TGCGCCAGCAGCTTGGATCCTTCGGGGACTGAAGCTTTCTTT. Protein sequence: CASSLDPSGTEAFF. The rearrangement uses TRBV5-1 and TRBJ1-1; no clear D gene. The V end was cut by 0 bases, the J end by 5 bases, with 11 bases between. Germline V CDR1 and CDR2: SGHRS, YFSETQ. This CDR3 is built from 14 residues.

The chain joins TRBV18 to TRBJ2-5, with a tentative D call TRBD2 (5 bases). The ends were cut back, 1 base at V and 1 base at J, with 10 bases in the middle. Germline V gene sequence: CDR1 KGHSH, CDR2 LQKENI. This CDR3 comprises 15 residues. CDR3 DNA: TGTGCCAGCTCACCACAAGAGGGTATCCAAGAGACCCAGTACTTC. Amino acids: CASSPQEGIQETQYF.

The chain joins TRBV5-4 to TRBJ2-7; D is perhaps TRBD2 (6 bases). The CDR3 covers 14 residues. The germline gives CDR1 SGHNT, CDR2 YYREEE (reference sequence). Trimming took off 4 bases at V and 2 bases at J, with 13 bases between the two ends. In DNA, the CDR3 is TGTGCCAGCAGCGACCCGGGGGTCCCCTACGAGCAGTACTTC. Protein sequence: CASSDPGVPYEQYF.

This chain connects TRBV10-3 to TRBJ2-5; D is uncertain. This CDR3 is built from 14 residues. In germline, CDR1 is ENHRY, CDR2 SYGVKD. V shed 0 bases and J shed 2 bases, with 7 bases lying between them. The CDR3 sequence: CAISESNQQETQYF. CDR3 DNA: TGTGCCATCAGTGAGTCGAACCAGCAAGAGACCCAGTACTTC.